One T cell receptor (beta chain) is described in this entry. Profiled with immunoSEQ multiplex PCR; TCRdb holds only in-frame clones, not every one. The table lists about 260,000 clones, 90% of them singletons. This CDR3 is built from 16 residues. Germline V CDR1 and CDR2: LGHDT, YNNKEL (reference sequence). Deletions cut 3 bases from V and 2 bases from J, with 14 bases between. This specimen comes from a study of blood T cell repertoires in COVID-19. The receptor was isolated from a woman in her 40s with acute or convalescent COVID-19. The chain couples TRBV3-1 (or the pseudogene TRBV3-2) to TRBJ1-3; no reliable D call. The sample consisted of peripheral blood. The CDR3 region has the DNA TGTGCCAGCAGCCACCTTCAACCCTCGGCTGGAAACACCATATATTTT. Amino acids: CASSHLQPSAGNTIYF.